This passage covers 12 T cell receptor beta chains from one sample sequenced in a study of blood T cell repertoires in COVID-19. The protocol was immunoSEQ multiplex PCR, while the TCRdb copy is restricted to in-frame clones and leaves out a portion. The table has approximately 190,000 clones, about 86% seen once. Sequenced input: peripheral blood. The receptor set was obtained from a man aged 25-45 years with active or convalescent COVID-19.

This clone has just one count. The chain carries TRBV5-8 and TRBJ2-4; TRBD1 is a possible D gene (6 bases). Per the germline V gene, CDR1 is SGHTS and CDR2 is YDEGEE. The CDR3 consists of 15 residues. Trimming left V 1 base short and J 8 bases short, with 16 bases between. The CDR3: CASSLLTGTKDIQYF. In nucleotides, the CDR3 is TGTGCCAGCAGCTTGTTGACCGGGACAAAGGACATTCAGTACTTC.

This chain joins TRBV2 and TRBJ1-5; possibly TRBD1 for D (6 bases). Germline CDR1 is SNHLY and CDR2 is FYNNEI. This CDR3 comprises 16 residues. The V end lost 7 bases, the J end lost 3 bases, and 19 bases lay between the germline ends. The CDR3 DNA sequence: TGTGCCAGCACTTTCGAAATGGGGGCTGACAATCAGCCCCAGCATTTT. Translated: CASTFEMGADNQPQHF.

The chain combines TRBV30 with TRBJ1-3; no definite D call. The CDR3 is made up of 12 amino acids. Germline V lookup: CDR1 GTSNPN, CDR2 SVGIG (reference sequence). Trimming took off 0 bases at V and 4 bases at J, with 4 bases between the two ends. The CDR3 DNA follows: TGTGCCTGGAGTGTGAGGGGAAACACCATATATTTT. Its protein is CAWSVRGNTIYF.

This clone was seen a handful of times. The V and J genes are TRBV4-1 and TRBJ1-1; weak D call: TRBD1 (6 bases). Trimming stripped 3 bases from V and 1 base from J, with 15 bases between. This CDR3 is built from 16 residues. Germline CDR1 and CDR2: MGHRA and YSYEKL. CDR3 sequence (DNA): TGCGCCAGCAGCCAGATCCTAAACAGGGCGAACACTGAAGCTTTCTTT. Its protein is CASSQILNRANTEAFF.

This chain links TRBV2 with TRBJ2-2; the D gene is possibly TRBD2 (6 bases). The CDR3 runs to 14 residues. Trimming removed 5 bases at V and 7 bases at J, with 14 bases between. The germline CDR1 and CDR2 sequences are SNHLY and FYNNEI. This chain's CDR3 is CASSLFLGGGELFF. In nucleotides, the CDR3 is TGTGCCAGCAGTCTCTTCTTGGGGGGCGGGGAGCTGTTTTTT.

The J gene is TRBJ1-1, the V gene TRBV5-1; 9 nucleotides align to TRBD1. The CDR3 is 15 amino acids. CDR1 and CDR2 (germline): SGHRS, YFSETQ. The trim removed 3 bases at V and 1 base at J, leaving 4 bases unmatched. CDR3 coding DNA: TGCGCCAGCAGCTCCGGGACAGGGACGAACACTGAAGCTTTCTTT. Amino acid sequence: CASSSGTGTNTEAFF.

This clone was observed once. V and J are TRBV19 and TRBJ1-1; D may be TRBD1 (6 bases). CDR3 length: 15 residues. Germline V gives CDR1 LNHDA, CDR2 SQIVND (reference sequence). Trimming left V 1 base short and J 1 base short, with 10 bases between. The CDR3 loop reads CASSIAQGKNTEAFF. Written as DNA, the CDR3 is TGTGCCAGTAGTATAGCCCAGGGGAAGAACACTGAAGCTTTCTTT. Full variable domain (missing parts from reference TRBV19 and TRBJ1-1): DGGITQSPKYLFRKEGQNVTLSCEQNLNHDAMYWYRQDPGQGLRLIYYSQIVNDFQKGDIAEGYSVSREKKESFPLTVTSAQKNPTAFYLCASSIAQGKNTEAFFGQGTRLTVV.

The chain links TRBV15 to TRBJ1-2; weak D call: TRBD1 (5 bases). Trimming cost V 0 bases and J 4 bases, with 15 bases left between them. Germline V lookup: CDR1 LNHNV, CDR2 YYDKDF (reference sequence). The CDR3 runs 16 residues. The CDR3 DNA reads TGTGCCACCAGCAGAGATCAACTGGGGCGCGGCTATGGCTACACCTTC. It is translated as CATSRDQLGRGYGYTF.

The chain combines TRBV5-5 with TRBJ2-5; TRBD2 matches 9 bases. Germline trimming cut 0 bases from V and 5 bases from J; bases unmatched to any gene: 5. The CDR3 spans 15 residues. Germline V gene lookup returns CDR1 SGHKS and CDR2 YYEKEE (reference sequence). In nucleotides, the CDR3 is TGTGCCAGCAGCTTGGAGGGACTAGCCGGGGAGACCCAGTACTTC. Its protein is CASSLEGLAGETQYF.

J is TRBJ2-1 and V is TRBV25-1; 10 bases fit TRBD2. The ends lost 7 bases at V and 4 bases at J; junction bases unmatched: 4. The CDR3 is made up of 14 amino acids. Looked up from germline, CDR1 is MGHDK and CDR2 is SYGVNS. In nucleotides, the CDR3 is TGTGCCAGCATGCTAGCGGGGGCTTACAATGAGCAGTTCTTC. Its protein product is CASMLAGAYNEQFF.

The CDR3 DNA reads TGTGCCAGCAGTTCCTCGCGGCGCTTGAACACTGAAGCTTTCTTT. Protein sequence: CASSSSRRLNTEAFF. The rearrangement links TRBV21-1 to TRBJ1-1. TRBV21-1 is marked as a pseudogene. This CDR3 has 15 amino acids.

CDR3 loop: CASSYGEGRNTIYF. The DNA of the CDR3 is TGTGCCAGCAGTTACGGTGAGGGAAGAAACACCATATATTTT. The chain is built from TRBV6-6 and TRBJ1-3, with D unclear. CDR1 and CDR2 from the germline V gene are MNHNY and SVGAGI (reference sequence). The V end was cut by 2 bases, the J end by 5 bases, with 10 bases between. The CDR3 length is 14 residues.